A single sample is the source of the 15 T cell receptor beta chains below, sequenced in a study of cytomegalovirus exposure and HLA in healthy donors. Primers for the PCR totalled 60 Vbeta and 13 Jbeta. Repertoires were generated with immunoSEQ multiplex PCR, while TCRdb's copy carries only in-frame clones and drops some. The sample holds approximately 52,000 clones, over 55% seen once. Material: PBMCs. The receptors stem from a man aged 40-50 years in good health and CMV-seropositive.

The J gene is TRBJ2-7, the V gene TRBV7-3; no firm D call. There are 12 residues in the CDR3. Germline CDR1 SGHTA, CDR2 FQGTGA. V was clipped by 0 bases and J by 6 bases, with 6 bases between them. CDR3 residues: CASSLTGGEQYF. The CDR3 coding sequence is TGTGCCAGCAGCTTAACCGGCGGCGAGCAGTACTTC.

This sequence joins TRBV9 and TRBJ1-5, with D maybe TRBD1 (6 bases). Germline V gene lookup returns CDR1 SGDLS and CDR2 YYNGEE. Trimming stripped 0 bases from V and 3 bases from J, with 16 bases between. This CDR3 comprises 17 residues. DNA of the CDR3: TGTGCCAGCAGCGTAGCTCTGTGGGGGCCGATCAATCAGCCCCAGCATTTT. As protein: CASSVALWGPINQPQHF.

The chain has TRBV4-2 and TRBJ2-5; 10 bases line up with TRBD2. CDR3 length: 14 amino acids. Losses at the gene ends were 4 bases for V and 4 bases for J; bases not matched to a gene: 3. Germline CDR1 and CDR2: LGHNA and YNFKEQ. CDR3 amino acids: CASSPIAGGETQYF. The CDR3 coding sequence is TGTGCCAGCAGCCCCATAGCGGGGGGAGAGACCCAGTACTTC.

This clone was counted once. V usage is TRBV2 and J usage is TRBJ2-2, with TRBD1 matching over 8 bases. The J segment lost 2 bases and the V segment lost 6 bases, leaving 8 bases of the junction unmatched. The germline CDR1 and CDR2 sequences are SNHLY and FYNNEI. The CDR3 extends over 16 amino acids. DNA for the CDR3: TGTGCCAGCAGGGAGAACAGGGGGACAAACACCGGGGAGCTGTTTTTT. It translates to CASRENRGTNTGELFF.

About this clone itself: One junction end does not reproduce the germline sequence, and a read error may be involved. V and J are TRBV23-1 and TRBJ1-1; D is unresolved. TRBV23-1 is assigned to the ORF class and has an uncertain function. The CDR3 is made up of 11 amino acids. In DNA form, the CDR3 reads TGCGCCAGCAGTCCTCCCAGGCCCGGGGTCTTT. It specifies CASSPPRPGVF.

The chain employs TRBV4-2 and TRBJ2-4; TRBD2 agrees at 8 bases. V shed 3 bases and J 1 base; nucleotides not matched to a gene: 11. Germline assignment: CDR1 LGHNA and CDR2 YNFKEQ. The CDR3 runs 18 residues. CDR3 residues: CASSQLVASGWAKNIQYF. The CDR3 coding sequence is TGTGCCAGCAGCCAGTTAGTGGCTAGCGGGTGGGCCAAAAACATTCAGTACTTC.

This clone occurred a few times. The chain employs TRBV6-5 and TRBJ1-4, with 7 bases matching TRBD1. Looked up from germline, CDR1 is MNHEY and CDR2 is SVGAGI. CDR3 length: 14 residues. Germline trimming cut 2 bases from V and 8 bases from J; bases unmatched to any gene: 5. The CDR3 here is CASSYNRGEEKLFF. The CDR3 region has the DNA TGTGCCAGCAGTTACAACAGGGGAGAGGAAAAACTGTTTTTT.

This sequence joins TRBV18 and TRBJ2-5, with 9 bases fitting TRBD1. Per the germline V gene, CDR1 is KGHSH and CDR2 is LQKENI. V lost 4 bases and J lost 3; bases outside the gene matches: 0. CDR3 size: 13 residues. CDR3 loop: CASSRDREETQYF. CDR3 DNA sequence: TGTGCCAGCTCACGGGACAGGGAAGAGACCCAGTACTTC.

The chain uses TRBV5-6 and TRBJ2-5, with a tentative D call TRBD1 (5 bases). V was clipped by 0 bases and J by 3 bases, with 9 bases between them. Looked up from germline, CDR1 is SGHDT and CDR2 is YYEEEE. The CDR3 extends over 14 amino acids. CDR3 bases: TGTGCCAGCAGCTTGGTTCAGGGAAAAGAGACCCAGTACTTC. It encodes CASSLVQGKETQYF.

In its sample, this clone was seen a few times. The CDR3 loop reads CSVEYEGGDTEAFF. The CDR3, as DNA: TGCAGCGTTGAATATGAGGGGGGGGACACTGAAGCTTTCTTT. This chain links TRBV29-1 with TRBJ1-1; perhaps TRBD1 as D (6 bases). Deletions cut 2 bases from V and 3 bases from J, with 13 bases between. The length of the CDR3 is 14 residues. Germline V gene sequence: CDR1 SQVTM, CDR2 ANQGSEA.

Notes on this clone: Other DNA sequences from this sample encode an identical CDR3 as well. The chain has TRBV5-1 and TRBJ2-1, with no clear D. The germline CDR1 and CDR2 sequences are SGHRS and YFSETQ. The V end was cut by 0 bases, the J end by 5 bases, with 6 bases between. CDR3 length equals 13 residues. The CDR3 spells CASSLGDNNEQFF. Written as DNA, the CDR3 is TGCGCCAGCAGCTTGGGTGACAACAATGAGCAGTTCTTC.

This sequence joins TRBV11-2 and TRBJ2-5; D is possibly TRBD1 (5 bases). The CDR3 runs to 16 residues. Germline V CDR1 and CDR2: SGHAT, FQNNGV. Trimming took off 1 base at V and 3 bases at J, with 15 bases between the two ends. CDR3 nucleotide sequence: TGTGCCAGCAGCTTAGCCCGGCAGGGCAGGAAAGAGACCCAGTACTTC. Translated, it gives CASSLARQGRKETQYF.

As regards this clone: Additional DNA sequences in this sample encode the identical CDR3. The chain has TRBV7-2 and TRBJ1-1; D perhaps matches TRBD1 (5 bases). The CDR3 runs 13 residues. Trimming removed 1 base from V and 7 bases from J, with 10 bases in between. Germline CDR1 SGHTA, CDR2 FQGNSA. Written as DNA, the CDR3 is TGTGCCAGCAGCTTAGAAGGGGATAGTGAAGCTTTCTTT. The encoded protein is CASSLEGDSEAFF.

The rearrangement links TRBV5-1 to TRBJ1-6, with unresolved D. The CDR3 covers 13 residues. Germline CDR1 SGHRS, CDR2 YFSETQ. Trimming took 0 bases from V and 9 from J, leaving 7 bases between them. CDR3 nucleotides: TGCGCCAGCAGCTTGGCGGGGTTTTCACCCCTCCACTTT. Residues: CASSLAGFSPLHF.

The V and J genes are TRBV6-5 and TRBJ1-2; TRBD1 might be the D (6 bases). Trimming took off 8 bases at V and 0 bases at J, with 13 bases between the two ends. The CDR3 consists of 14 residues. Per germline, CDR1 MNHEY and CDR2 SVGAGI. In DNA form, the CDR3 reads TGTGCCAGCGGGGTCACAGGGACTAACTATGGCTACACCTTC. This gives the protein CASGVTGTNYGYTF.